This TCR beta chain was observed in a study of T cell responses to AZD1222 COVID-19 vaccine. Notes on the study in general: Baseline serology detected seropositivity in only a handful of AZD1222 recipients. Repertoire sampling occurred only after the peak T cell response. Donors in the cohort were predominantly white British and more often female, and clonal diversity was possibly underestimated. Spike-wide vaccine-associated CD4 TCRs dominated at 160-218 and 743-854.

On this clone itself: The antigen is undetermined.

This table comes from immunoSEQ multiplex PCR, and its TCRdb copy is limited to in-frame clones, with some not included. The sample contains some 140,000 clones, approximately 87% of which appear only once. Sample: peripheral blood, taken on day 0 of MenACWY control vaccination. The origin of this receptor is an adult in good health.

CDR3 residues: CASSEGNTEAFF. CDR3 sequence (DNA): TGTGCCAGCAGTGAGGGAAACACTGAAGCTTTCTTT. V usage is TRBV2 and J usage is TRBJ1-1; unclear D gene. Germline V gene sequence: CDR1 SNHLY, CDR2 FYNNEI. Trimming removed 3 bases at V and 2 bases at J, with 4 bases between. The CDR3 is 12 amino acids.